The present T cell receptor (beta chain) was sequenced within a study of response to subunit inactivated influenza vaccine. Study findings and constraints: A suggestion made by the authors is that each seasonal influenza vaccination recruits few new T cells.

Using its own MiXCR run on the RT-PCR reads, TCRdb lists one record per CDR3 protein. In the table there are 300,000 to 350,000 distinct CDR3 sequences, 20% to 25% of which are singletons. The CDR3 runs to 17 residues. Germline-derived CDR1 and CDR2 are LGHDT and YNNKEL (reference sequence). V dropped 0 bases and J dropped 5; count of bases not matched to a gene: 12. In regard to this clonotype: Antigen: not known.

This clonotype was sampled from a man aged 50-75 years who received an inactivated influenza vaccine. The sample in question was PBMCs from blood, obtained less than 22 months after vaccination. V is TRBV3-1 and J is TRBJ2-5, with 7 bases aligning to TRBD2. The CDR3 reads CASSQDLWEGSAETQYF. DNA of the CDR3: TGTGCCAGCAGCCAAGATCTGTGGGAGGGGAGTGCGGAGACCCAGTACTTC.